The clone carrying this T cell receptor (beta chain) has a handful of counts. Its antigen remains unknown. The data were obtained in a study of T cells after yellow fever vaccination. Study-wide results and caveats: Post-booster repertoires again held most primary-vaccination clones (about 96% CD4, 88% CD8). Only a small proportion of the clonotypes turned up in both the CD4 and the CD8 compartments, likely arising from convergent recombination.

CDR1 is MDHEN and CDR2 is SYDVKM in the germline V gene. Deletions cut 2 bases from V and 7 bases from J, with 13 bases between. The CDR3 has 14 residues. Synthesis of TCR cDNA relied on 5'RACE template switching, which attached a universal primer site and UMIs. TCRdb re-called the 5' RACE reads through MiXCR, storing one row per CDR3 protein. Here the sample spans a few hundred thousand distinct CDR3 sequences, around a tenth being singletons. The receptor comes from a man aged 18-30 years who received the YFV17D yellow fever vaccine. This specimen consisted of PBMCs, obtained on the day of the first yellow fever vaccination. This chain connects TRBV28 to TRBJ2-3; TRBD2 might be the D (6 bases). The CDR3 region has the DNA TGTGCCAGCAGTTTAACCGGAGGGTGGAATACGCAGTATTTT. Translated, it gives CASSLTGGWNTQYF. Filled out from reference TRBV28 and TRBJ2-3, the complete variable domain reads DVKVTQSSRYLVKRTGEKVFLECVQDMDHENMFWYRQDPGLGLRLIYFSYDVKMKEKGDIPEGYSVSREKKERFSLILESASTNQTSMYLCASSLTGGWNTQYFGPGTRLTVL.